This T cell receptor (beta chain) was identified during a study of T cell responses to AZD1222 COVID-19 vaccine. The protocol was immunoSEQ multiplex PCR, while the TCRdb copy is restricted to in-frame clones and leaves out a portion. The sample has around 110,000 clones, about 90% seen once; the top ten hold approximately 10%. The source of this sequence is an adult in good health. This specimen consisted of peripheral blood, obtained on day 0 of AZD1222 vaccination.

Here the CDR3 DNA reads TGTGCCAGCAGTCGACTAGCGGGAAAGACGTACCAAGAGACCCAGTACTTC. As protein: CASSRLAGKTYQETQYF. The V call is TRBV6-6, the J call TRBJ2-5, with 11 bases that match TRBD2. The length of the CDR3 is 17 residues. The V gene's germline CDR1 is MNHNY and CDR2 SVGAGI (reference sequence). Unmatched junction bases numbered 8, after V lost 5 bases and J lost 0 bases.